This T cell receptor (beta chain) was obtained from a study of blood T cells in healthy people across ages. In its sample, this clonotype was seen a few times. The antigen remains undetermined. V shed 7 bases, J shed 9 bases, and the junction held 7 bases outside the gene matches. CDR3 length: 11 amino acids. In germline, CDR1 is SQVTM, CDR2 ANQGSEA. Whole-study findings and limits: Since the PBMCs were unsorted, naive and antigen-experienced cells could not be conclusively compared. CMV status of donors was not determined, possibly confounding expanded clonotype changes.

Primers used in a second PCR of roughly 7 to 12 cycles were a sample-barcoded 5' primer and a J-beta primer mix. Each cDNA molecule, via a template-switch adaptor with 12 random nucleotides, was tagged. Via MiXCR, TCRdb re-called the 5' RACE reads, giving one row per CDR3 protein. The profile shows about 760,000 distinct CDR3 sequences, 56% of them singletons. The sample taken for sequencing was blood. The sequence was collected from a man between 40 and 49 years old in good health. This sequence joins TRBV29-1 and TRBJ2-5, with 8 bases fitting TRBD1. The CDR3 region is CSARQDRAQYF. CDR3 coding DNA: TGCAGCGCAAGACAGGACAGGGCCCAGTACTTC.